This TCR beta chain was captured by sequencing in a study of cytotoxic CD8 clonotypes in ibrutinib-treated CLL. General study findings and limits: Treatment left the uncommon public clonotypes either contracted or stable in frequency.

For this clone: Its antigen is currently unknown.

The data were produced by immunoSEQ multiplex PCR, yet TCRdb's version contains in-frame clones alone and is incomplete. The repertoire has roughly 100,000 clones, around 80% of them found once; the top ten carry about 33%. The germline V gene encodes CDR1 GTSNPN and CDR2 SVGIG (reference sequence). The CDR3 contains 12 residues. The V end lost 4 bases, the J end lost 2 bases, and 7 bases lay between the germline ends. This receptor was taken from a human donor with chronic lymphocytic leukemia. Sequencing used PBMCs, obtained after 12 months of ibrutinib treatment. This chain uses TRBV30 with TRBJ2-3; unclear D gene. CDR3 residues: CAWTGLTDTQYF. The CDR3 DNA is TGTGCCTGGACGGGTCTCACAGATACGCAGTATTTT.